This TCR beta chain was found in a study of T cell repertoires in cytomegalovirus infection. Study overall: Used in the study were CMV epitopes, some recently identified and HLA-C-restricted, others well-studied and HLA-B-restricted. Matching HLA type, along with CMV infection, was indicated by public TCR beta signatures. Study results and caveats: Cumulated frequencies of public TCR beta families served to identify carriers of CMV plus the relevant HLA.

On this clonotype: What it binds is unknown.

Looked up from germline, CDR1 is WSHSY and CDR2 is SAAADI. Trimming stripped 3 bases from V and 9 bases from J, with 18 bases between. The CDR3 is made up of 15 amino acids. TCRdb reanalysed the reads using MiXCR and keeps one entry per CDR3 protein. This table has just under 500,000 distinct CDR3 sequences, 33% appearing once. Sequencing was performed on cultured PBMCs, taken from culture after CMV antigen stimulation. The chain links TRBV10-2 to TRBJ2-1; D not resolved. The receptor comes from a human donor in good health (CMV status not recorded). Some clones in this sample may be carry-over from other donors' samples. The CDR3 nucleotides are TGCGCCAGCAGTGACTCCCCTTACCCCTGGCTTGAGCAGTTCTTC. The encoded protein is CASSDSPYPWLEQFF.